This T cell receptor (beta chain) comes out of a study of T cells in Graves' hyperthyroidism and ophthalmopathy. The V and J ends lost 1 base and 2 bases respectively, with 12 bases between them. CDR3 length equals 16 residues. CDR1 is SEHNR, CDR2 FQNEAQ, per germline (reference sequence). Amplification of TCR beta CDR3 regions used RNA as the template. TCR CDR3 underwent first-round RT-PCR with the HTBI primer set. TCRdb used MiXCR to reprocess the multiplex PCR reads, holding one entry per CDR3 protein. Here the sample spans 550,000 to 850,000 distinct CDR3 sequences, approximately 19% being singletons.

The sequenced material came from blood. This TCR was recovered from a woman aged 50 to 60 with Graves' hyperthyroidism that later progressed to Graves' ophthalmopathy. V usage is TRBV7-9 and J usage is TRBJ2-1, with D maybe TRBD1 (5 bases). The chain's CDR3 is CASSLVGPPPYNEQFF. The CDR3 DNA reads as TGTGCCAGCAGCTTAGTGGGGCCTCCTCCCTACAATGAGCAGTTCTTC.